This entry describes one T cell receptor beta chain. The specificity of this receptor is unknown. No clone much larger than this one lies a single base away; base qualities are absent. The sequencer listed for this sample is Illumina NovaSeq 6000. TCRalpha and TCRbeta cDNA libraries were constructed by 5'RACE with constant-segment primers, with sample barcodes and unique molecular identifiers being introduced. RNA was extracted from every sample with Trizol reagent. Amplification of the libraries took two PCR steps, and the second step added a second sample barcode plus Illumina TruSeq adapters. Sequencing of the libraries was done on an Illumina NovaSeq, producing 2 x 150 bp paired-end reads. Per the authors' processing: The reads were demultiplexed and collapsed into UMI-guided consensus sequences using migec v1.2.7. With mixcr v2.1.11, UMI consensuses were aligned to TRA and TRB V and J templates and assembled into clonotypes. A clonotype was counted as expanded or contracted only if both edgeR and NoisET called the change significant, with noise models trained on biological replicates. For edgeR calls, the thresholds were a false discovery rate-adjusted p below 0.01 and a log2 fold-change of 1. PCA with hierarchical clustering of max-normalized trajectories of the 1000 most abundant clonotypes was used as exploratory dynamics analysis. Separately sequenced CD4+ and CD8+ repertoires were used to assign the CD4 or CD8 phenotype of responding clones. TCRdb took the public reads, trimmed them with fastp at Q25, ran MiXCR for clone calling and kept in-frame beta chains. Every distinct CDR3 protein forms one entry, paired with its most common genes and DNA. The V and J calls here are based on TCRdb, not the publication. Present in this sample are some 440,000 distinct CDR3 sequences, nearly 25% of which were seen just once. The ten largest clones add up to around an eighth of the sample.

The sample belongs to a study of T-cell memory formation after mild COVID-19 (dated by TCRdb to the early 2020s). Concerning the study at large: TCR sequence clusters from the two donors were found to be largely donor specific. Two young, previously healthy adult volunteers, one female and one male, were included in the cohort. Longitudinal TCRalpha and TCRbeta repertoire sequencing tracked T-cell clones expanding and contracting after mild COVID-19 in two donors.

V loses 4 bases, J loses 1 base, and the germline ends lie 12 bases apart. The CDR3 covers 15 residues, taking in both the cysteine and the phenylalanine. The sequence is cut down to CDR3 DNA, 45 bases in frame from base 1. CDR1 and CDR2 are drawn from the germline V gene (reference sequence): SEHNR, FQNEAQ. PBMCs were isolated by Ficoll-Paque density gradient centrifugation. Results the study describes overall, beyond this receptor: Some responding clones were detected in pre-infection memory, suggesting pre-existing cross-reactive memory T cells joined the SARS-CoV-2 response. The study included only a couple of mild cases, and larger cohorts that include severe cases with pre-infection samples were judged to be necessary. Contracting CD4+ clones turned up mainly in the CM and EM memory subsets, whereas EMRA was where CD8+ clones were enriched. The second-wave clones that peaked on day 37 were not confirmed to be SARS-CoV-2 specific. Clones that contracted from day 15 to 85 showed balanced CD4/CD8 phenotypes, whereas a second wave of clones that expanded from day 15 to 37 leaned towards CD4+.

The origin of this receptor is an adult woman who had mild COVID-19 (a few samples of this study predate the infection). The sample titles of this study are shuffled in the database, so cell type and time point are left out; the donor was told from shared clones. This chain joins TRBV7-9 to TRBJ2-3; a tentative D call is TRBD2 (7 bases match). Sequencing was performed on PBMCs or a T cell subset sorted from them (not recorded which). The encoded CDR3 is CASSWGLAGTDTQYF. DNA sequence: TGTGCCAGCAGCTGGGGGCTAGCGGGCACAGATACGCAGTATTTT.